This T cell receptor (beta chain) was obtained from a study of CD8+ T cells in alopecia areata. About the study: It was 6 to 18 months of tofacitinib, and then there were 6 months off drug.

Study observations and caveats: On tofacitinib, scalp and blood still held many of the expanded lesional clones.

cDNA prepared by RNA extraction and subsequent reverse transcription served as the template for sequencing. The protocol was immunoSEQ multiplex PCR, while the TCRdb copy is restricted to in-frame clones and leaves out a portion. The table has 150,000 to 200,000 clones, around three fifths seen once; the top ten hold 14%. With 4 bases removed from V and 0 bases from J, the gap between germline ends came to 7 bases. CDR3 length equals 14 residues. CDR1 SNHLY and CDR2 FYNNEI come from the germline V gene. This clone came up a few times. Its antigen is as yet unknown. Treatment: oral pan-JAK inhibitor, 5-10 mg twice daily. Alopecia areata patients provided lesional scalp punch biopsies and peripheral blood.

The rearrangement joins TRBV2 to TRBJ1-3; unclear D gene. The sample here was CD4+ T cells sorted from blood, taken at week 24, from a patient treated with tofacitinib. This sequence was found in a human donor with alopecia areata. The CDR3 region is CASSVALSGNTIYF. CDR3 coding DNA: TGTGCCAGCAGTGTAGCCCTCTCTGGAAACACCATATATTTT.